Presented here are 9 T cell receptor beta chains from one specimen sequenced in a study of graft-versus-host responses after intestinal transplantation (dated by TCRdb to about 2021). Library method: the immunoSEQ multiplex PCR assay. Held by TCRdb, this immuneACCESS table contains in-frame sequences only and omits some clones. Under half of the omission traces to an unresolved V gene where checked; the cause of the rest is unknown. The table for this sample lists 9,000 to 10,000 clones; around 94% of them were counted only once. Around 2% of the sample rests with the top ten. The sample was PBMCs, taken 8 days after intestinal transplant. The receptor set was obtained from a human patient who received an intestinal transplant, so some T cells may come from the graft donor.

The CDR3 coding sequence is TGTGCCAGCAGTTTGGTAGCGGGAGCCAACGAGCAGTACTTC. Translating it yields CASSLVAGANEQYF. V is TRBV28 and J is TRBJ2-5; TRBD2 matches at 9 bases. The DNA end favors TRBJ2-7, so the J call may be wrong. This CDR3 contains 14 residues. Per the germline V gene, CDR1 is MDHEN and CDR2 is SYDVKM.

The J gene is TRBJ2-3, the V gene TRBV7-8; D ambiguous. This CDR3 region has 13 residues. The germline V and J ends were trimmed by 8 bases and 2 bases, with 11 bases remaining between them. Germline assignment: CDR1 SGHVS and CDR2 FQNEAQ. This chain's CDR3 is CASESALTDTQYF. The CDR3, as DNA: TGTGCCAGCGAGAGCGCACTCACAGATACGCAGTATTTT.

The chain is built from TRBV30 and TRBJ1-4; 12 bases are shared with TRBD1. J gave up 7 bases and V 2 bases, and 5 bases lay outside the gene matches. This CDR3 is 15 amino acids long. From germline, CDR1 is GTSNPN and CDR2 SVGIG (reference sequence). CDR3 sequence (DNA): TGTGCCTGGAGTCCGCGGGACAGGGGGCGTGAAAAACTGTTTTTT. It translates to CAWSPRDRGREKLFF. Supplemented by reference TRBV30 and TRBJ1-4, the full variable domain reads SQTIHQWPATLVQPVGSPLSLECTVEGTSNPNLYWYRQAAGRGLQLLFYSVGIGQISSEVPQNLSASRPQDRQFILSSKKLLLSDSGFYLCAWSPRDRGREKLFFGSGTQLSVL.

This sequence joins TRBV19 and TRBJ2-2; 9 positions match TRBD2. The CDR3 runs to 18 residues. J lost 1 base, V lost 0 bases, and 6 bases had no gene match. CDR1 LNHDA and CDR2 SQIVND come from the germline V gene (reference sequence). DNA for the CDR3: TGTGCCAGTAGTATAGAGGGGCTAGCGGGAAAGAACACCGGGGAGCTGTTTTTT. Encoded protein: CASSIEGLAGKNTGELFF.

The genes are TRBV4-1 and TRBJ1-1, with a possible D match to TRBD1 (5 bases). The CDR3 runs to 14 residues. Trimming stripped 6 bases from V and 5 bases from J, with 16 bases between. CDR1 is MGHRA and CDR2 is YSYEKL in the germline V gene. CDR3 in DNA: TGCGCCAGCAGGCTCCCCGGGGGGAGGACTGAAGCTTTCTTT. Amino acids: CASRLPGGRTEAFF.

The chain couples TRBV10-3 to TRBJ2-7; D is possibly TRBD1 (6 bases). Trimming removed 3 bases at V and 3 bases at J, with 9 bases between. Germline CDR1 and CDR2: ENHRY and SYGVKD. CDR3 length equals 13 residues. DNA of the CDR3: TGTGCCATCAGTGACGGGACAAACTACGAGCAGTACTTC. Translating gives CAISDGTNYEQYF.

This chain uses TRBV19 with TRBJ1-4; D is unresolved. Germline V lookup: CDR1 LNHDA, CDR2 SQIVND (reference sequence). Trimming took off 3 bases at V and 0 bases at J, with 5 bases between the two ends. CDR3 length: 14 amino acids. This chain's CDR3 is CASSIRTTNEKLFF. CDR3 bases: TGTGCCAGTAGTATTCGAACAACTAATGAAAAACTGTTTTTT.

This clone was seen more than once but under ten times. The chain combines TRBV6-1 with TRBJ1-6; 7 nucleotides match TRBD1. The CDR3 extends over 18 amino acids. CDR1 is MNHNS and CDR2 is SASEGT in the germline V gene. Losses at the gene ends were 6 bases for V and 4 bases for J; bases not matched to a gene: 15. In DNA, the CDR3 is TGTGCCAGCAGCGAACTCCAATACCAGACAGGGTATAATTCACCCCTCCACTTT. This translates into CASSELQYQTGYNSPLHF.

The chain links TRBV6-5 to TRBJ2-5; 7 positions agree with TRBD1. From germline, CDR1 is MNHEY and CDR2 SVGAGI. CDR3 length: 15 residues. The V and J ends lost 2 bases and 2 bases, in that order; junction bases with no gene match: 5. Written as DNA, the CDR3 is TGTGCCAGCAGTTACCACGACAGGGCTCAAGAGACCCAGTACTTC. It is translated as CASSYHDRAQETQYF.